This record covers a single TCR beta chain. This sample was included in a study of blood T cell repertoires in COVID-19. Authors' methods: Counts of nucleated cells, estimated from reference gene primer amplification, were obtained. Clones were sequenced by immunoSEQ multiplex PCR, and TCRdb holds only the in-frame ones, with some missing. The DNA was the basis for D and trimming; V, J and clone size are from that table. The sample lists about 290,000 clones; 75% to 90% were seen once. Germline CDR1 reads MDHEN; CDR2 reads SYDVKM. Trimming removed 1 base from V and 3 bases from J, with 19 bases in between. This CDR3 spans 18 amino acids.

The J gene is TRBJ2-1, the V gene TRBV28, with D perhaps TRBD2 (5 bases). This clonotype was obtained from a woman between 40 and 55 years old who had recovered from COVID-19. The sample comprised peripheral blood. As DNA, the CDR3 is TGTGCCAGCAGTTTATTCGGTTCCCCCCCGGGGATCTACAATGAGCAGTTCTTC. Protein: CASSLFGSPPGIYNEQFF.